The 5 T cell receptor beta chains in this list originate from one sample, sequenced in a study of shared clonotypes between healthy human individuals. Assay used: immunoSEQ multiplex PCR; TCRdb lists only in-frame clones, some missing. Here the sample spans about 1 million clones, about 75% being singletons. Sample: memory CD4+ T cells sorted from blood. The subset denotes: CD45RA-negative fraction. These receptors were taken from a man aged 18 to 29 in good health.

The rearrangement links TRBV29-1 to TRBJ2-5, with TRBD1 matching 9 bases. The germline gives CDR1 SQVTM, CDR2 ANQGSEA. The J segment lost 5 bases and the V segment lost 5 bases, leaving 3 bases of the junction unmatched. The CDR3 runs 12 residues. The CDR3 spells CSVNRGRETQYF. CDR3 coding DNA: TGCAGCGTTAACAGGGGGCGGGAGACCCAGTACTTC.

The V and J genes are TRBV7-9 and TRBJ2-5; 11 bases fit TRBD2. This CDR3 region has 16 residues. CDR1 and CDR2 from the germline V gene are SEHNR and FQNEAQ (reference sequence). V shed 5 bases and J 5 bases; nucleotides not matched to a gene: 10. The CDR3 loop reads CASSKGLAGLWETQYF. The CDR3 nucleotides are TGTGCCAGCAGCAAAGGACTAGCGGGTTTGTGGGAGACCCAGTACTTC.

V usage is TRBV7-2 and J usage is TRBJ1-1, with a possible D match to TRBD1 (5 bases). The CDR3 length is 14 residues. CDR1 is SGHTA and CDR2 is FQGNSA in the germline V gene. V lost 2 bases, J lost 8 bases, and 15 bases lay in between. CDR3 in amino acids: CASSLSFSQGEAFF. The CDR3 DNA is TGTGCCAGCAGCTTATCCTTTAGCCAGGGCGAAGCTTTCTTT.

This CDR3 reads CSVERGALGYNEQFF. The CDR3, as DNA: TGCAGCGTTGAAAGGGGGGCTTTAGGCTACAATGAGCAGTTCTTC. The chain links TRBV29-1 to TRBJ2-1; D is possibly TRBD1 or TRBD2 (6 bases each). V lost 2 bases to trimming and J lost 3 bases, with 14 bases between them. The CDR3 runs to 15 residues. Germline CDR1 SQVTM, CDR2 ANQGSEA.

This chain joins TRBV30 and TRBJ2-4, with D uncertain. Germline-derived CDR1 and CDR2 are GTSNPN and SVGIG (reference sequence). The CDR3 is 12 amino acids. V lost 3 bases and J 4 bases, leaving 7 bases between the germline ends. CDR3 loop: CAWRGQKNIQYF. The CDR3 coding sequence is TGTGCCTGGAGAGGGCAGAAAAACATTCAGTACTTC.